The 26 T cell receptor beta chains presented below share a single source sample, sequenced in a study of cytomegalovirus exposure and HLA in healthy donors. The primer mix had 60 Vbeta and 13 Jbeta primers. Profiled with immunoSEQ multiplex PCR; TCRdb holds only in-frame clones, not every one. This table has approximately 190,000 clones, approximately 81% appearing once. The source material was PBMCs. The receptors shown here come from a man between 50 and 59 years old in good health and CMV-seronegative.

The chain employs TRBV11-2 and TRBJ2-7; D is perhaps TRBD1 (6 bases). CDR3 length equals 15 residues. Trimming left V 0 bases short and J 2 bases short, with 11 bases between. Germline V gene data show CDR1 as SGHAT and CDR2 as FQNNGV. The CDR3 DNA is TGTGCCAGCAGCTTAGAACGGACAGCACCCTACGAGCAGTACTTC. Its protein is CASSLERTAPYEQYF.

The chain carries TRBV7-2 and TRBJ1-1; possibly TRBD1 for D (6 bases). The CDR3 is 16 residues long. The V end was cut by 7 bases, the J end by 2 bases, with 20 bases between. Per the germline V gene, CDR1 is SGHTA and CDR2 is FQGNSA. This CDR3 reads CASNIPQGSGNTEAFF. The CDR3 bases are TGTGCCAGCAACATTCCACAGGGTAGTGGAAACACTGAAGCTTTCTTT.

The V call is TRBV27, the J call TRBJ2-2, with unresolved D. Germline assignment: CDR1 MNHEY and CDR2 SMNVEV (reference sequence). The CDR3 contains 12 residues. Deletions cut 3 bases from V and 4 bases from J, with 3 bases between. The CDR3, as DNA: TGTGCCAGCAGTTTGGCCACCGGGGAGCTGTTTTTT. Its protein product is CASSLATGELFF.

The V gene is TRBV2, the J gene TRBJ2-7, with 8 nucleotides matching TRBD1. V was pared by 6 bases and J by 3 bases, with 7 bases of the junction left unmatched. CDR3 length equals 14 residues. Germline-derived CDR1 and CDR2 are SNHLY and FYNNEI. CDR3 amino acids: CASRATGGLYEQYF. Written as DNA, the CDR3 is TGTGCCAGCAGAGCCACAGGGGGACTCTACGAGCAGTACTTC.

The chain uses TRBV6-5 and TRBJ2-7; the D gene is possibly TRBD1 (5 bases). Germline CDR1 is MNHEY and CDR2 is SVGAGI. This CDR3 is built from 15 residues. Deletions cut 5 bases from V and 2 bases from J, with 16 bases between. The CDR3 sequence: CASSRTGTGAYEQYF. For the CDR3, the DNA is TGTGCCAGCAGTCGCACAGGAACGGGTGCCTACGAGCAGTACTTC.

The chain recombines TRBV20-1 with TRBJ1-1; 7 bases are a match to TRBD1. Germline V gene data show CDR1 as DFQATT and CDR2 as SNEGSKA (reference sequence). Trimming removed 5 bases from V and 10 bases from J; junction bases left unmatched: 7. The CDR3 sequence is 11 residues long. The CDR3 is CSAYQGDLAFF. CDR3 nucleotides: TGCAGTGCTTATCAGGGGGATCTAGCTTTCTTT.

The CDR3 DNA is TGTGCCAGCAGCTTAGGCGGGAAAATGAACACTGAAGCTTTCTTT. Its protein product is CASSLGGKMNTEAFF. This chain joins TRBV7-8 and TRBJ1-1; D remains unclear. Germline-derived CDR1 and CDR2 are SGHVS and FQNEAQ. V was cut by 1 base and J by 0 bases, with 9 bases left in between. This CDR3 has 15 residues. Full variable domain (remainder filled in from reference TRBV7-8 and TRBJ1-1): GAGVSQSPRYKVAKRGQDVALRCDPISGHVSLFWYQQALGQGPEFLTYFQNEAQLDKSGLPSDRFFAERPEGSVSTLKIQRTQQEDSAVYLCASSLGGKMNTEAFFGQGTRLTVV.

The genes are TRBV19 and TRBJ1-6; no clear D gene. The CDR3 length is 15 residues. Germline V gene data show CDR1 as LNHDA and CDR2 as SQIVND (reference sequence). The V gene lost 7 bases and the J gene lost 4 bases, with 14 bases spanning the gap. CDR3 in amino acids: CASMGQERYNSPLHF. CDR3 DNA sequence: TGTGCCAGTATGGGTCAGGAACGATATAATTCACCCCTCCACTTT.

V gene TRBV7-2 combines with J gene TRBJ2-1, with a weak D call TRBD2 (6 bases). CDR1 is SGHTA, CDR2 FQGNSA, per germline. V was shortened by 5 bases and J by 10 bases, with 9 bases between the two germline ends. The CDR3 runs 11 residues. CDR3 bases: TGTGCCAGCAGCACCGGACTAGAGCAGTTCTTC. Translated, it gives CASSTGLEQFF.

This clone was counted a few times. This chain connects TRBV18 to TRBJ2-7; the D is unclear. The V gene lost 4 bases and the J gene lost 7 bases, with 8 bases spanning the gap. Germline V CDR1 and CDR2: KGHSH, LQKENI. The CDR3 runs 11 residues. This CDR3 reads CASSQESEQYF. The CDR3 coding sequence is TGTGCCAGCTCACAAGAGTCTGAGCAGTACTTC.

The CDR3 reads CASNRGREAFF. In nucleotides, the CDR3 is TGTGCCAGTAACAGGGGAAGGGAAGCTTTCTTT. V is TRBV6-5 and J is TRBJ1-1; 7 nucleotides agree with TRBD1. In germline, CDR1 is MNHEY, CDR2 SVGAGI. Trimming at V came to 9 bases and at J to 8 bases, leaving 6 bases not matched to a gene. CDR3 length equals 11 residues.

This chain links TRBV14 with TRBJ1-2; D gene uncertain. The CDR3 length is 15 residues. Germline assignment: CDR1 SGHDN and CDR2 FVKESK. Trimming shortened V by 4 bases and J by 4 bases, and 16 bases separated the two germline ends. The CDR3 reads CASSPTTGTPYGYTF. Here the CDR3 DNA reads TGTGCCAGCAGCCCCACCACGGGAACACCCTATGGCTACACCTTC. Variable domain in full (rest from reference TRBV14 and TRBJ1-2): EAGVTQFPSHSVIEKGQTVTLRCDPISGHDNLYWYRRVMGKEIKFLLHFVKESKQDESGMPNNRFLAERTGGTYSTLKVQPAELEDSGVYFCASSPTTGTPYGYTFGSGTRLTVV.

This clone was found once. The J gene is TRBJ2-1, the V gene TRBV13; weak D call: TRBD1 (6 bases). Per germline, CDR1 PRHDT and CDR2 FYEKMQ (reference sequence). Trimming removed 5 bases at V and 5 bases at J, with 19 bases between. The CDR3 consists of 16 residues. The chain's CDR3 is CASSTHQGPSHNEQFF. The CDR3 DNA follows: TGTGCCAGCAGCACCCATCAGGGGCCGAGCCACAATGAGCAGTTCTTC.

V usage is TRBV27 and J usage is TRBJ2-1, with D perhaps matching TRBD2 (7 bases). The germline CDR1 and CDR2 sequences are MNHEY and SMNVEV (reference sequence). The V end lost 11 bases, the J end lost 10 bases, and 21 bases lay between the germline ends. The CDR3 consists of 13 residues. CDR3 sequence reads: CALGKGGAREQFF. DNA of the CDR3: TGTGCCCTCGGGAAAGGGGGGGCAAGGGAGCAGTTCTTC.

The chain joins TRBV7-2 to TRBJ1-2; D unclear. Germline V CDR1 and CDR2: SGHTA, FQGNSA. CDR3 size: 13 residues. Trimming took 3 bases from V and 2 from J, leaving 7 bases between them. The DNA for the CDR3 is TGTGCCAGCAGCTTTAGCGAGAACTATGGCTACACCTTC. It yields the protein CASSFSENYGYTF.

J is TRBJ1-6 and V is TRBV7-9; 8 positions match TRBD1. The V gene end was trimmed by 4 bases and the J gene end by 7 bases; junction bases not matched to a gene: 3. CDR1 and CDR2 from the germline V gene are SEHNR and FQNEAQ (reference sequence). The CDR3 sequence is 14 residues long. CDR3 residues: CASSWTGRNSPLHF. CDR3 DNA: TGTGCCAGCAGCTGGACAGGGCGAAATTCACCCCTCCACTTT. The full variable domain, completed using reference TRBV7-9 and TRBJ1-6, is DTGVSQNPRHKITKRGQNVTFRCDPISEHNRLYWYRQTLGQGPEFLTYFQNEAQLEKSRLLSDRFSAERPKGSFSTLEIQRTEQGDSAMYLCASSWTGRNSPLHFGNGTRLTVT.

In this sample, this clone turned up once. The V call is TRBV11-2, the J call TRBJ2-2, with 10 bases lining up with TRBD2. Germline CDR1 is SGHAT and CDR2 is FQNNGV. The CDR3 has 17 amino acids. After removal of 5 bases from V and 8 bases from J, the junction contained 14 bases not matched to a gene. The CDR3, as DNA: TGTGCCAGCAGCCGAACTAGCGGGGCCACCTTTAGGGGGGAGCTGTTTTTT. Translating it yields CASSRTSGATFRGELFF.

The rearrangement joins TRBV27 to TRBJ2-1; D possibly corresponds to TRBD1 (6 bases). In germline, CDR1 is MNHEY, CDR2 SMNVEV (reference sequence). Trimming took off 6 bases at V and 0 bases at J, with 15 bases between the two ends. The CDR3 is 16 amino acids. CDR3 nucleotides: TGTGCCAGCAGCCGGGACATCAGCCTCTCCTACAATGAGCAGTTCTTC. Translated, it gives CASSRDISLSYNEQFF.

The chain recombines TRBV29-1 with TRBJ2-1, with TRBD2 as a possible D gene (7 bases). V was shortened by 3 bases and J by 3 bases, with 15 bases between the two germline ends. Per the germline V gene, CDR1 is SQVTM and CDR2 is ANQGSEA. The CDR3 totals 15 residues. DNA for the CDR3: TGCAGCGTTGATATGGCGGGGGCCAGCTACAATGAGCAGTTCTTC. Translation gives CSVDMAGASYNEQFF.

The chain recombines TRBV19 with TRBJ1-5; the D gene is possibly TRBD1 (6 bases). The CDR3 consists of 18 residues. V lost 3 bases and J 1 base, leaving 19 bases between the germline ends. Germline V lookup: CDR1 LNHDA, CDR2 SQIVND (reference sequence). The CDR3 coding sequence is TGTGCCAGTAGTATCACTCAGGGGCAGCAAAGGAGCAATCAGCCCCAGCATTTT. Translation: CASSITQGQQRSNQPQHF.

In the case of this clone: At one boundary the junction diverges from the germline segment, which might be a read error. The rearrangement uses TRBV4-2 and TRBJ1-3; no clear D. CDR3 length: 14 residues. Looked up from germline, CDR1 is LGHNA and CDR2 is YNFKEQ. The CDR3 spells CASSLRVSGDTIYF. The CDR3 bases are TGTGCCAGCAGCCTTAGAGTCTCTGGAGACACCATATATTTT.

This sequence joins TRBV27 and TRBJ2-2; D gene unclear. The CDR3 has 13 amino acids. Trimming took 6 bases from V and 0 from J, leaving 5 bases between them. CDR1 MNHEY and CDR2 SMNVEV come from the germline V gene (reference sequence). Here the CDR3 reads CASRLSNTGELFF. In DNA, the CDR3 is TGTGCCAGCAGACTTTCGAACACCGGGGAGCTGTTTTTT.

The chain links TRBV6-5 to TRBJ1-1, with D maybe TRBD1 (6 bases). The CDR3 runs to 14 residues. V was trimmed by 4 bases and J by 10 bases, leaving 19 bases between them. The germline V gene encodes CDR1 MNHEY and CDR2 SVGAGI. The CDR3 region is CASSSRGTNGRAFF. The CDR3 DNA reads TGTGCCAGCAGTTCCCGTGGGACAAACGGAAGAGCTTTCTTT.

V is TRBV7-2 and J is TRBJ1-1; 10 bases align to TRBD1. The CDR3 contains 11 residues. Trimming cost V 4 bases and J 10 bases; bases outside gene matches: 0. CDR1 is SGHTA and CDR2 is FQGNSA in the germline V gene. CDR3 in DNA: TGTGCCAGCAGCTGGGACAGGGGAGCTTTCTTT. Translation gives CASSWDRGAFF.

This chain uses TRBV11-2 with TRBJ2-2; no clear D. Germline loops: CDR1 SGHAT, CDR2 FQNNGV. CDR3 length: 13 amino acids. The V end was cut by 1 base, the J end by 6 bases, with 6 bases between. CDR3 amino acids: CASSLVSAGELFF. The CDR3 DNA reads TGTGCCAGCAGCTTAGTATCAGCCGGGGAGCTGTTTTTT.

The gene calls are TRBV18 and TRBJ2-7; 14 nucleotides match TRBD2. J gave up 1 base and V 3 bases, and 5 bases lay outside the gene matches. The CDR3 covers 17 residues. Germline V gene sequence: CDR1 KGHSH, CDR2 LQKENI. For the CDR3, the DNA is TGTGCCAGCTCACCGGGAGGGACTAGCGGGGGTTCCTACGAGCAGTACTTC. It specifies CASSPGGTSGGSYEQYF.